This TCR beta chain originates from a study of Graves' ophthalmopathy and Graves' hyperthyroidism. RNA transcripts were the source from which TCR beta CDR3 regions were amplified. RT-PCR was first run with HTBI primers, then multiplex PCR in a second round. TCRdb re-called the multiplex PCR reads through MiXCR, storing one row per CDR3 protein. This sample has 350,000 to 450,000 distinct CDR3 sequences, with roughly 18% found just once. This clonotype was detected many times. What it binds is unknown. Notes on the study in general: The model's ophthalmopathy progression predictions had more than 55% sensitivity and 72.22% specificity. Most thyroid clonotypes with frequency above 0.001 were detected in blood too.

Between the trimmed V and J ends, which lost 3 bases and 2 bases, there was a span of 11 bases. The V gene's germline CDR1 is SGHTA and CDR2 FQGNSA. The CDR3 sequence is 15 residues long. Pregnancy or lactation, uncontrolled infections and other autoimmune diseases were grounds for excluding patients. Thyroid ultrasound, orbital computed tomography, TRAb, serum thyroxine and clinical symptoms formed the basis of diagnosis. The sample was peripheral blood. The V call is TRBV7-2, the J call TRBJ1-5; D is uncertain. This receptor was identified in a woman under 30 with Graves' ophthalmopathy. For the CDR3, the DNA is TGTGCCAGCAGCTTTCGGGGATACGGCAATCAGCCCCAGCATTTT. This codes for CASSFRGYGNQPQHF.